The entry that follows covers one TCR beta chain sequence. Its antigen is as yet unknown. Individual cDNA molecules each received unique molecular identifiers attached to them. Each CDR3 protein gets one entry after TCRdb re-called the 5' RACE reads with MiXCR. The sample has fewer than 100,000 distinct CDR3 sequences, roughly 6% seen once; the top ten hold less than 8%. The source of the sample is a study of early T cells in non-severe SARS-CoV-2 infection. The CDR3 runs to 16 residues. From germline, CDR1 is ENHRY and CDR2 SYGVKD. V dropped 2 bases and J dropped 4; count of bases not matched to a gene: 8. The study's findings and limits: The matching step, a VDJdb search, favored anti-spike CD8 responses and missed private and CD4 specificities.

The chain is built from TRBV10-3 and TRBJ2-3; 8 bases align to TRBD2. The specimen sequenced was whole blood. This clonotype was obtained from an adult who was a healthcare worker with PCR-confirmed SARS-CoV-2 infection or an uninfected control (not recorded which). The CDR3 DNA reads TGTGCCATCAGTGAGCCCGAGGGACTAGTGGCAGATACGCAGTATTTT. This codes for CAISEPEGLVADTQYF.